This T cell receptor (beta chain) was observed in a study of T cell repertoires in cytomegalovirus infection. Study-wide background: HLA-C-restricted CMV epitopes, recently identified, and well-studied HLA-B-restricted ones were used by the study. In public TCR beta signatures, there were indications of both CMV infection and matching HLA type. Study-level findings and limits: Individuals carrying CMV plus the relevant HLA were identified by cumulative frequency of public TCR beta families. HLA-C-restricted CMV-specific TCR beta clonotypes were dominant in the ex vivo response.

TCRdb processed the reads anew with MiXCR; each CDR3 protein has one entry. Of 700,000 to 950,000 distinct CDR3 sequences in the sample, approximately 32% were seen once. Only one count was recorded for this clonotype. The antigen is undetermined. Germline V gene data show CDR1 as SQVTM and CDR2 as ANQGSEA. This CDR3 region has 13 residues. Trimming removed 8 bases from V and 6 bases from J; junction bases left unmatched: 12. The V gene is TRBV29-1, the J gene TRBJ2-7; 8 nucleotides match TRBD2. The input for sequencing was cultured CD8+ T cells from PBMCs, taken from culture after CMV antigen stimulation. The sequence derives from a human donor in good health (CMV status not recorded). Some clones in this sample may be carry-over from other donors' samples. CDR3 bases: TGCAGCTCCAGAGCAGCGGGGGAACCCGAGCAGTACTTC. Its translation is CSSRAAGEPEQYF.